The 28 T cell receptor beta chains presented below share a single source sample, sequenced in a study of T cell responses to AZD1222 COVID-19 vaccine. TCRdb's table, derived via immunoSEQ multiplex PCR, lists solely in-frame clones and lacks some. The data hold about 110,000 clones, with 80% to 85% observed a single time. Material: peripheral blood, obtained on day 0 of AZD1222 vaccination. These receptors all come from an adult in good health.

The V and J genes are TRBV3-1 (or the pseudogene TRBV3-2) and TRBJ2-7, with 9 bases aligning to TRBD1. Germline CDR1 is LGHDT and CDR2 is YNNKEL (reference sequence). The CDR3 loop spans 14 amino acids. The J segment lost 4 bases and the V segment lost 4 bases, leaving 5 bases of the junction unmatched. In nucleotides, the CDR3 is TGTGCCAGCAGCCTCGGACAGGGGAGGTACGAGCAGTACTTC. Translated: CASSLGQGRYEQYF.

CDR3 sequence reads: CASSGHYTTGGLEKLFF. CDR3 bases: TGTGCCAGCAGCGGCCATTATACGACAGGGGGCTTAGAAAAACTGTTTTTT. The chain couples TRBV9 to TRBJ1-4, with 10 bases fitting TRBD1. CDR3 length: 17 amino acids. The trim removed 3 bases at V and 8 bases at J, leaving 13 bases unmatched. In germline, CDR1 is SGDLS, CDR2 YYNGEE.

This chain uses TRBV7-2 with TRBJ1-1; no reliable D call. The V and J ends lost 5 bases and 7 bases respectively, with 8 bases between them. This CDR3 has 11 amino acids. The germline gives CDR1 SGHTA, CDR2 FQGNSA. This chain's CDR3 is CASSPFREAFF. Written as DNA, the CDR3 is TGTGCCAGCAGCCCATTCCGTGAAGCTTTCTTT.

CDR3 sequence reads: CTSSKEGASYNEQFF. DNA of the CDR3: TGCACCAGCTCCAAGGAGGGGGCAAGCTACAATGAGCAGTTCTTC. The chain couples TRBV1 to TRBJ2-1; the DNA was not compared with TRBD1, the D call given in the table. TRBV1 is termed a pseudogene. CDR3 length: 15 residues.

Remarks on this clone: This specimen includes other DNA sequences encoding the same CDR3. As DNA, the CDR3 is TGTGCCAGCTCACCCCCGAGCACAGATACGCAGTATTTT. Translated, it gives CASSPPSTDTQYF. The V and J genes are TRBV18 and TRBJ2-3; D is unclear. Germline V gives CDR1 KGHSH, CDR2 LQKENI. CDR3 length: 13 residues. V shed 3 bases and J shed 0 bases, with 4 bases lying between them. Full variable domain (remainder filled in from reference TRBV18 and TRBJ2-3): NAGVMQNPRHLVRRRGQEARLRCSPMKGHSHVYWYRQLPEEGLKFMVYLQKENIIDESGMPKERFSAEFPKEGPSILRIQQVVRGDSAAYFCASSPPSTDTQYFGPGTRLTVL.

The rearrangement links TRBV6-4 to TRBJ2-1, with a weak D call TRBD2 (6 bases). Per the germline V gene, CDR1 is MRHNA and CDR2 is SNTAGT. The CDR3 covers 14 residues. The V gene lost 3 bases and the J gene lost 6 bases, with 12 bases spanning the gap. CDR3 nucleotides: TGTGCCAGCAGTGAGAGAATCGGGAGCAATGAGCAGTTCTTC. As protein: CASSERIGSNEQFF.

This clone was detected only a few times. The sample holds other DNA sequences that translate to the same CDR3. The rearrangement uses TRBV7-2 and TRBJ1-2; 9 nucleotides match TRBD1. The CDR3 runs to 14 residues. CDR1 SGHTA and CDR2 FQGNSA come from the germline V gene. After removal of 6 bases from V and 2 bases from J, the junction contained 4 bases not matched to a gene. The CDR3 sequence is CASSLDRGNYGYTF. DNA for the CDR3: TGTGCCAGCAGTCTAGACAGGGGGAACTATGGCTACACCTTC.

The chain is built from TRBV7-4 and TRBJ1-5; a weak D match, TRBD1 (5 bases). V shed 5 bases and J shed 7 bases, with 15 bases lying between them. Germline CDR1 reads SGHVT; CDR2 reads SQSDAQ. This CDR3 region has 14 residues. The CDR3 here is CASSPIVRGQPQHF. The CDR3, as DNA: TGTGCCAGCAGCCCTATCGTACGGGGCCAGCCCCAGCATTTT.

The table lists this clone with a few counts. An end of the junction does not agree with germline; a read error may underlie this. The rearrangement joins TRBV30 to TRBJ1-2; D uncertain. Per germline, CDR1 GTSNPN and CDR2 SVGIG (reference sequence). This CDR3 comprises 13 residues. The CDR3 loop is CAWTTERNFGYTF. The CDR3 coding sequence is TGTGCCTGGACAACCGAGAGGAACTTTGGCTACACCTTC.

The chain combines TRBV4-3 with TRBJ2-2; tentatively, D is TRBD1 (5 bases). Germline values: CDR1 LGHNA, CDR2 YSLEER. Trimming took 0 bases from V and 9 from J, leaving 8 bases between them. There are 13 residues in the CDR3. Here the CDR3 reads CASSQDGARELFF. Written as DNA, the CDR3 is TGCGCCAGCAGCCAAGATGGGGCGAGGGAGCTGTTTTTT.

The table lists this clone with a few counts. The CDR3 DNA follows: TGTGCCATCAGTCAAGGGACAGCAGCTAACTATGGCTACACCTTC. Its protein is CAISQGTAANYGYTF. The J gene is TRBJ1-2, the V gene TRBV10-3; 7 positions match TRBD1. CDR3 size: 15 residues. Germline V gene lookup returns CDR1 ENHRY and CDR2 SYGVKD. The V and J ends lost 5 bases and 0 bases, in that order; junction bases with no gene match: 6.

This chain uses TRBV5-4 with TRBJ2-7, with D possibly being TRBD1 or TRBD2 (6 bases each). The germline gives CDR1 SGHNT, CDR2 YYREEE (reference sequence). This CDR3 has 16 residues. Trimming removed 0 bases at V and 0 bases at J, with 13 bases between. The chain's CDR3 is CASSLEGGNPSYEQYF. The CDR3 region has the DNA TGTGCCAGCAGCTTGGAAGGGGGGAATCCCTCCTACGAGCAGTACTTC.

This clone was counted a few times. In the same sample, other DNA sequences code for this CDR3. The chain combines TRBV5-1 with TRBJ1-3; a weak D match, TRBD1 (6 bases). V was shortened by 0 bases and J by 2 bases, with 9 bases between the two germline ends. CDR3 size: 15 residues. Germline V gene sequence: CDR1 SGHRS, CDR2 YFSETQ. CDR3 loop: CASSLGQGTGNTIYF. In DNA, the CDR3 is TGCGCCAGCAGCTTGGGGCAGGGGACTGGAAACACCATATATTTT.

This clone was seen just once. The chain combines TRBV20-1 with TRBJ1-1; no clear D gene. Germline-derived CDR1 and CDR2 are DFQATT and SNEGSKA (reference sequence). Trimming pared 3 bases from V and 1 base from J, leaving 9 bases between. The CDR3 consists of 13 residues. In DNA form, the CDR3 reads TGCAGTGCTAGTCTCCAGCCGAACACTGAAGCTTTCTTT. Its protein product is CSASLQPNTEAFF.

The chain links TRBV25-1 to TRBJ2-2; the D gene is possibly TRBD1 (6 bases). This CDR3 region has 15 residues. Trimming removed 3 bases from V and 5 bases from J, with 13 bases in between. Germline V gene lookup returns CDR1 MGHDK and CDR2 SYGVNS. CDR3 protein: CASSDYRAATGELFF. DNA for the CDR3: TGTGCCAGCAGTGATTACAGGGCCGCGACCGGGGAGCTGTTTTTT.

Worth noting for this clone: The same CDR3 also results from other DNA sequences found in this sample. This chain connects TRBV18 to TRBJ2-5; a possible D gene is TRBD2 (5 bases). The CDR3 has 13 residues. Per germline, CDR1 KGHSH and CDR2 LQKENI. V was pared by 0 bases and J by 4 bases, with 6 bases between. The CDR3 sequence is CASSPPGGETQYF. The CDR3 DNA sequence: TGTGCCAGCTCACCACCAGGAGGAGAGACCCAGTACTTC.

This sequence joins TRBV7-2 and TRBJ2-7; a weak D match, TRBD1 (5 bases). Deletions cut 7 bases from V and 0 bases from J, with 13 bases between. The CDR3 spans 14 residues. Germline CDR1 SGHTA, CDR2 FQGNSA. CDR3 DNA sequence: TGTGCCAGCACCCGTTGGGGCCTCTCCTACGAGCAGTACTTC. It translates to CASTRWGLSYEQYF.

The rearrangement joins TRBV6-6 to TRBJ1-4; TRBD1 is a possible D gene (5 bases). Germline V gene data show CDR1 as MNHNY and CDR2 as SVGAGI (reference sequence). The ends were cut back, 6 bases at V and 3 bases at J, with 8 bases in the middle. There are 13 residues in the CDR3. This chain's CDR3 is CASRDTPNEKLFF. CDR3 coding DNA: TGTGCCAGCAGGGACACTCCTAATGAAAAACTGTTTTTT.

The genes are TRBV5-1 and TRBJ1-5; D remains unclear. The V gene lost 0 bases and the J gene lost 4 bases, with 8 bases spanning the gap. CDR3 length: 14 amino acids. Germline V gene sequence: CDR1 SGHRS, CDR2 YFSETQ. The CDR3 protein is CASSLGGDNQPQHF. The CDR3 nucleotides read TGCGCCAGCAGCTTGGGCGGGGATAATCAGCCCCAGCATTTT. The entire variable domain, with the rest obtained from reference TRBV5-1 and TRBJ1-5, is as follows: KAGVTQTPRYLIKTRGQQVTLSCSPISGHRSVSWYQQTPGQGLQFLFEYFSETQRNKGNFPGRFSGRQFSNSRSEMNVSTLELGDSALYLCASSLGGDNQPQHFGDGTRLSIL.

This chain uses TRBV6-5 with TRBJ1-2; D gene uncertain. This CDR3 has 14 amino acids. Trimming pared 6 bases from V and 8 bases from J, leaving 19 bases between. The germline CDR1 and CDR2 sequences are MNHEY and SVGAGI. The CDR3 loop is CASSLPSEYSGYTF. The CDR3 nucleotides are TGTGCCAGCAGCCTACCGTCGGAGTATTCGGGCTACACCTTC.

The DNA for the CDR3 is TGCGCCAGCAGCCATACTTGGGACAGCTCCTACGAGCAGTACTTC. Translation gives CASSHTWDSSYEQYF. The chain links TRBV4-1 to TRBJ2-7; 7 nucleotides line up with TRBD1. This CDR3 contains 15 residues. V shed 3 bases and J 0 bases; nucleotides not matched to a gene: 5. The germline gives CDR1 MGHRA, CDR2 YSYEKL.

The chain combines TRBV29-1 with TRBJ2-5, with D unresolved. V lost 4 bases and J 2 bases, leaving 8 bases between the germline ends. Germline lookup yields CDR1 SQVTM and CDR2 ANQGSEA. The CDR3 contains 12 residues. The CDR3 region is CSVADGQETQYF. CDR3 DNA sequence: TGCAGCGTTGCGGATGGACAAGAGACCCAGTACTTC.

The chain is built from TRBV19 and TRBJ1-4; the D gene is possibly TRBD1 (6 bases). V was shortened by 4 bases and J by 8 bases, with 14 bases between the two germline ends. This CDR3 is built from 14 residues. Germline V gene data show CDR1 as LNHDA and CDR2 as SQIVND (reference sequence). The CDR3 DNA reads as TGTGCCAGTAGTAACCCACAGGGTCTAGAAAAACTGTTTTTT. It specifies CASSNPQGLEKLFF.

The rearrangement joins TRBV18 to TRBJ1-4; possibly TRBD1 for D (6 bases). Germline V gene lookup returns CDR1 KGHSH and CDR2 LQKENI. Deletions cut 3 bases from V and 8 bases from J, with 19 bases between. The CDR3 is made up of 16 amino acids. CDR3 bases: TGTGCCAGCTCACCCGGTGCAGGGGACGCCGCCGAAAAACTGTTTTTT. This encodes CASSPGAGDAAEKLFF.

This sequence joins TRBV12-3 or TRBV12-4 and TRBJ1-1; D is unclear. CDR3 size: 13 residues. V lost 6 bases and J lost 3, with 11 bases in between. The CDR3 loop reads CASSAGSYTEAFF. The CDR3 bases are TGTGCCAGCAGCGCGGGGTCTTACACTGAAGCTTTCTTT.

The chain links TRBV11-3 to TRBJ2-7; D may be TRBD1 (6 bases). The germline V gene has CDR1 SGHNT and CDR2 YENEEA. The CDR3 spans 13 residues. The ends were cut back, 3 bases at V and 6 bases at J, with 12 bases in the middle. CDR3: CASSFTGLSEQYF. The CDR3 region has the DNA TGTGCCAGCAGCTTTACAGGGCTCAGCGAGCAGTACTTC.

This chain uses TRBV3-1 (or the pseudogene TRBV3-2) with TRBJ2-1; D uncertain. Germline V gene sequence: CDR1 LGHDT, CDR2 YNNKEL (reference sequence). The CDR3 is 13 amino acids. Trimming took 4 bases from V and 5 from J, leaving 9 bases between them. CDR3 amino acids: CASSPRANNEQFF. The CDR3 bases are TGTGCCAGCAGCCCCCGCGCAAACAATGAGCAGTTCTTC.

This rearrangement joins TRBV3-1 (or the pseudogene TRBV3-2) to TRBJ1-4; possible D gene TRBD1, 6 bases. Germline-derived CDR1 and CDR2 are LGHDT and YNNKEL (reference sequence). Trimming took off 0 bases at V and 7 bases at J, with 12 bases between the two ends. The CDR3 extends over 15 amino acids. Here the CDR3 DNA reads TGTGCCAGCAGCCAAGACTGGGGGCAAGGTGAAAAACTGTTTTTT. Residues: CASSQDWGQGEKLFF.